Below are 29 T cell receptor beta chains sequenced from a single sample in a study of cytomegalovirus exposure and HLA in healthy donors (dated by TCRdb to about 2017). Libraries came from the immunoSEQ multiplex PCR assay. For the multiplex PCR, a mixture combining 60 forward primers for TCR Vbeta segments and 13 reverse primers for TCR Jbeta segments was used. Held by TCRdb, this immuneACCESS table contains in-frame sequences only and omits some clones. Under half of the omission traces to an unresolved V gene where checked; the cause of the rest is unknown. The sample records over 150,000 clones, around four fifths of which are singletons. The leading ten clones occupy 1% of the sample. What was sequenced was PBMCs. Receptors originate from a woman aged 50 to 65 in good health and CMV-seropositive.

The V gene is TRBV4-1, the J gene TRBJ1-2, with 7 bases matching TRBD1. V gave up 4 bases and J gave up 1 base; unmatched junction bases: 6. This CDR3 region has 15 residues. CDR1 and CDR2 (germline): MGHRA, YSYEKL. CDR3 nucleotide sequence: TGCGCCAGCAGCCCAGGACAGGAGTATAACTATGGCTACACCTTC. Encoded protein: CASSPGQEYNYGYTF.

The V gene is TRBV4-1, the J gene TRBJ1-5; D gene unclear. CDR1 MGHRA and CDR2 YSYEKL come from the germline V gene. The CDR3 runs 16 residues. V lost 1 base and J lost 2, with 12 bases in between. Written as DNA, the CDR3 is TGCGCCAGCAGCCAAGCCGAGGGTCAGGGCAATCAGCCCCAGCATTTT. As protein: CASSQAEGQGNQPQHF.

V gene TRBV11-2 combines with J gene TRBJ2-7, with 7 nucleotides matching TRBD2. V lost 2 bases to trimming and J lost 0 bases; unmatched junction nucleotides: 7. The V gene's germline CDR1 is SGHAT and CDR2 FQNNGV. The length of the CDR3 is 16 residues. For the CDR3, the DNA is TGTGCCAGCAGCTTAAGGGCGGGAGCGGGCTCCTACGAGCAGTACTTC. It translates to CASSLRAGAGSYEQYF.

J is TRBJ1-5 and V is TRBV15; tentative D call: TRBD1 (6 bases). The CDR3 consists of 19 residues. V was cut by 1 base and J by 1 base, with 20 bases left in between. CDR1 and CDR2 from the germline V gene are LNHNV and YYDKDF (reference sequence). DNA for the CDR3: TGTGCCACCAGCAGAGCCCAGGGGTTAAGGGCCTGGAGCAATCAGCCCCAGCATTTT. It specifies CATSRAQGLRAWSNQPQHF.

This sequence joins TRBV15 and TRBJ2-7; D might be TRBD2 (5 bases). The CDR3 runs 17 residues. V gave up 3 bases and J gave up 0 bases, with 18 bases separating them. Per germline, CDR1 LNHNV and CDR2 YYDKDF (reference sequence). The CDR3 DNA follows: TGTGCCACCAGCAGGGGAAAGTCGACGGGGAGCTCCTACGAGCAGTACTTC. The encoded protein is CATSRGKSTGSSYEQYF.

The chain uses TRBV5-1 and TRBJ1-1; no definite D call. V lost 4 bases and J lost 0, with 10 bases in between. CDR3 length: 14 residues. Looked up from germline, CDR1 is SGHRS and CDR2 is YFSETQ. The CDR3 loop is CASSPVSVNTEAFF. CDR3 in DNA: TGCGCCAGCAGCCCCGTCAGCGTGAACACTGAAGCTTTCTTT.

CDR3: CASSHSGGTGELFF. The CDR3 DNA is TGTGCCAGCAGTCATAGCGGGGGGACCGGGGAGCTGTTTTTT. The chain uses TRBV4-2 and TRBJ2-2; 10 nucleotides agree with TRBD2. The junction had 3 bases not matched to a gene; V was cut back by 6 bases and J by 5 bases. CDR3 length: 14 amino acids. The V gene's germline CDR1 is LGHNA and CDR2 YNFKEQ.

The genes are TRBV4-2 and TRBJ1-2; D may be TRBD1 (5 bases). V was trimmed by 3 bases and J by 2 bases, leaving 22 bases between them. CDR1 LGHNA and CDR2 YNFKEQ come from the germline V gene. The CDR3 spans 18 residues. The CDR3 is CASSQHRRGFRQNYGYTF. CDR3 nucleotide sequence: TGTGCCAGCAGCCAGCACAGGAGGGGATTCCGACAAAACTATGGCTACACCTTC.

The CDR3 coding sequence is TGTGCCAGCAGTTTATCCAGACTTAATGAAAAACTGTTTTTT. As protein: CASSLSRLNEKLFF. V gene TRBV27 combines with J gene TRBJ1-4, with D unresolved. CDR1 and CDR2 from the germline V gene are MNHEY and SMNVEV (reference sequence). V gave up 0 bases and J gave up 4 bases, with 6 bases separating them. The length of the CDR3 is 14 residues.

Here the CDR3 reads CASSPDGRETQYF. DNA of the CDR3: TGTGCCAGCAGCCCTGACGGGAGGGAGACCCAGTACTTC. The gene calls are TRBV7-9 and TRBJ2-5, with 7 bases lining up with TRBD2. The ends lost 5 bases at V and 5 bases at J; junction bases unmatched: 5. The V gene's germline CDR1 is SEHNR and CDR2 FQNEAQ (reference sequence). The CDR3 consists of 13 residues.

The rearrangement links TRBV18 to TRBJ2-3; TRBD1 aligns across 10 bases. The germline CDR1 and CDR2 sequences are KGHSH and LQKENI. The CDR3 runs to 15 residues. The V segment lost 3 bases and the J segment 5 bases; nucleotides outside the gene matches: 5. The CDR3 loop is CASSPRGQGGDTQYF. The CDR3 nucleotides read TGTGCCAGCTCACCGAGAGGACAGGGGGGAGATACGCAGTATTTT.

The chain is built from TRBV18 and TRBJ2-7; 10 bases match TRBD2. The CDR3 is 19 residues long. The V segment lost 6 bases and the J segment 2 bases; nucleotides outside the gene matches: 19. From germline, CDR1 is KGHSH and CDR2 LQKENI. CDR3 residues: CASSGSPGLAPTVTYEQYF. The CDR3 nucleotides are TGTGCCAGCTCCGGATCCCCGGGACTAGCGCCAACCGTCACCTACGAGCAGTACTTC.

This clone was detected only once. The chain combines TRBV6-6 with TRBJ2-5, with D tentatively TRBD1 (5 bases). V was trimmed by 6 bases and J by 2 bases, leaving 16 bases between them. CDR1 and CDR2 (germline): MNHNY, SVGAGI (reference sequence). The CDR3 totals 15 residues. CDR3 nucleotide sequence: TGTGCCAGCAGGACGCCGACAGTCACACAAGAGACCCAGTACTTC. It yields the protein CASRTPTVTQETQYF.

The CDR3 is CASSFHGNTEAFF. The DNA for the CDR3 is TGTGCCAGCAGCTTTCACGGGAACACTGAAGCTTTCTTT. The rearrangement links TRBV5-4 to TRBJ1-1; D is unresolved. The CDR3 extends over 13 amino acids. Trimming stripped 2 bases from V and 1 base from J, with 6 bases between. Germline CDR1 is SGHNT and CDR2 is YYREEE (reference sequence).

V is TRBV19 and J is TRBJ1-1; 7 bases match TRBD1. In germline, CDR1 is LNHDA, CDR2 SQIVND (reference sequence). Trimming took 3 bases from V and 0 from J; bases not matched to a gene: 4. This CDR3 has 15 residues. CDR3 in amino acids: CASSIAGGLNTEAFF. The CDR3 DNA reads as TGTGCCAGTAGTATCGCAGGGGGATTGAACACTGAAGCTTTCTTT.

As to this clone: At one end, the junction sequence differs from germline, possibly due to a read error. J is TRBJ2-7 and V is TRBV7-9; 8 bases align to TRBD2. CDR1 and CDR2 (germline): SEHNR, FQNEAQ (reference sequence). This CDR3 has 15 residues. The CDR3 nucleotides are TGTTCCAGCAGCTTAAGTACGAGCGGGAGCTACGAGCAGTACTTC. Translating gives CSSSLSTSGSYEQYF.

This chain joins TRBV7-9 and TRBJ1-2, with 7 bases aligning to TRBD1. J was trimmed by 7 bases and V by 7 bases; bases with no gene match: 9. The CDR3 has 13 residues. CDR1 SEHNR and CDR2 FQNEAQ come from the germline V gene (reference sequence). CDR3 nucleotides: TGTGCCAGCAATCGTAGGAGGGACAGTGGCTACACCTTC. This gives the protein CASNRRRDSGYTF.

This rearrangement joins TRBV18 to TRBJ1-5; 8 bases align to TRBD1. CDR1 is KGHSH and CDR2 is LQKENI in the germline V gene. V lost 0 bases and J lost 7; bases outside the gene matches: 8. This CDR3 spans 16 amino acids. DNA for the CDR3: TGTGCCAGCTCACCACCGACCCAGGGGGCGAGGCAGCCCCAGCATTTT. Translation: CASSPPTQGARQPQHF.

This clone was detected a few times. In DNA form, the CDR3 reads TGTGCCAGCATCAGGACTAGCATAAACACCGGGGAGCTGTTTTTT. Translation: CASIRTSINTGELFF. The genes are TRBV6-6 and TRBJ2-2; 8 bases align to TRBD2. Germline-derived CDR1 and CDR2 are MNHNY and SVGAGI (reference sequence). There are 15 residues in the CDR3. V trimming: 7 bases; J trimming: 2 bases; junction bases outside the gene matches: 6.

The chain uses TRBV6-1 and TRBJ2-3, with 13 bases identical to TRBD2. Germline CDR1 is MNHNS and CDR2 is SASEGT. Unmatched junction bases numbered 6, after V lost 6 bases and J lost 9 bases. The CDR3 runs 14 residues. The CDR3 DNA reads TGTGCCAGCAGACCCGGGACTAGCGGGGACACGCAGTATTTT. Its protein is CASRPGTSGDTQYF.

V is TRBV5-5 and J is TRBJ2-2, with TRBD2 matching 8 bases. The J segment lost 4 bases and the V segment lost 1 base, leaving 0 bases of the junction unmatched. The CDR3 contains 14 residues. CDR1 and CDR2 (germline): SGHKS, YYEKEE (reference sequence). Written as DNA, the CDR3 is TGTGCCAGCAGCTTGACTAGCGGCACCGGGGAGCTGTTTTTT. Its protein is CASSLTSGTGELFF.

The chain employs TRBV11-2 and TRBJ2-1, with 8 bases identical to TRBD1. The V gene end was trimmed by 1 base and the J gene end by 10 bases; junction bases not matched to a gene: 9. From germline, CDR1 is SGHAT and CDR2 FQNNGV. The CDR3 is 15 amino acids. CDR3 region: CASSLGGQGHREQFF. CDR3 coding DNA: TGTGCCAGCAGCTTAGGTGGACAGGGACATCGGGAGCAGTTCTTC.

The chain combines TRBV4-1 with TRBJ2-7, with a weak D call TRBD1 (6 bases). This CDR3 region has 15 residues. V was shortened by 2 bases and J by 6 bases, with 17 bases between the two germline ends. Germline lookup yields CDR1 MGHRA and CDR2 YSYEKL. The CDR3 is CASSQNPTGFREQYF. CDR3 DNA sequence: TGCGCCAGCAGCCAAAATCCCACAGGGTTCCGCGAGCAGTACTTC.

This chain connects TRBV7-3 to TRBJ2-7; D ambiguous. V was trimmed by 1 base and J by 3 bases, leaving 7 bases between them. This CDR3 has 13 amino acids. Germline V CDR1 and CDR2: SGHTA, FQGTGA. CDR3 sequence: CASSLMPYYEQYF. CDR3 DNA sequence: TGTGCCAGCAGCTTAATGCCCTACTACGAGCAGTACTTC.

The CDR3 reads CASSHRRESDEQFF. Written as DNA, the CDR3 is TGTGCCAGCAGCCATAGGCGGGAGTCCGATGAGCAGTTCTTC. The chain uses TRBV11-2 and TRBJ2-1, with 7 bases that match TRBD2. This CDR3 has 14 amino acids. V lost 5 bases and J lost 8; bases outside the gene matches: 9. Per germline, CDR1 SGHAT and CDR2 FQNNGV.

About this clone itself: One end of the junction fails to match germline, which may point to a read error. The same CDR3 is also encoded by other DNA sequences in this sample. As DNA, the CDR3 is TGTGCTAGTGGTGGCGGGAGTTTCGGCTACAATGAACAGTTCTTC. Translation gives CASGGGSFGYNEQFF. The V call is TRBV12-5, the J call TRBJ2-1; the match to TRBD2 covers 7 bases. CDR3 length: 15 residues. Germline CDR1 reads LGHNT; CDR2 reads FRNRAP. Drawing the rest from reference TRBV12-5 and TRBJ2-1, the complete variable domain is DARVTQTPRHKVTEMGQEVTMRCQPILGHNTVFWYRQTMMQGLELLAYFRNRAPLDDSGMPKDRFSAEMPDATLATLKIQPSEPRDSAVYFCASGGGSFGYNEQFFGPGTRLTVL.

The chain is built from TRBV5-5 and TRBJ2-7, with D possibly being TRBD2 (5 bases). This CDR3 has 12 residues. V was pared by 4 bases and J by 5 bases, with 10 bases between. Germline assignment: CDR1 SGHKS and CDR2 YYEKEE (reference sequence). CDR3 protein: CASSLLRDEQYF. CDR3 nucleotide sequence: TGTGCCAGCAGCCTCTTGCGGGACGAGCAGTACTTC.

The gene calls are TRBV28 and TRBJ2-7; 8 nucleotides match TRBD1. This CDR3 is 15 amino acids long. The germline V gene encodes CDR1 MDHEN and CDR2 SYDVKM. J was trimmed by 3 bases and V by 6 bases; bases with no gene match: 10. The CDR3 DNA reads as TGTGCCAGCAGCTCCCGGGGACAGGTGGTCTACGAGCAGTACTTC. It yields the protein CASSSRGQVVYEQYF.

The gene calls are TRBV29-1 and TRBJ2-3, with 8 bases fitting TRBD2. Germline values: CDR1 SQVTM, CDR2 ANQGSEA. The length of the CDR3 is 12 residues. V gave up 7 bases and J gave up 6 bases; unmatched junction bases: 6. CDR3 sequence: CSARSGGDTQYF. DNA of the CDR3: TGCAGCGCGCGATCGGGGGGGGATACGCAGTATTTT.